This T cell receptor (beta chain) is from a study of blood T cells in healthy people across ages. Study findings and constraints: Per million T cells, the diversity of TCR beta decreased roughly linearly as age advanced. Both higher diversity and more naive CD4+ cells marked long-lived donors when set against aged donors.

Primers used in a second PCR of about 6 to 12 cycles were a sample-barcoded 5' primer and a J-beta primer mix. From the 5' RACE reads, TCRdb called clonotypes with MiXCR, one entry per CDR3 protein. The sample lists some 930,000 distinct CDR3 sequences, 25% to 35% occurring once. V gave up 3 bases and J gave up 2 bases; unmatched junction bases: 4. The CDR3 totals 15 residues. Regarding this clonotype: As yet, its antigen is unknown.

Each donor had 8 to 10 milliliters of peripheral blood drawn. The data also belong to a second study, concerning T cells of mothers and their children. From that report: For related and unrelated pairs alike, thymic selection shapes TCR recombination output similarly.

The TCR comes from a woman between 35 and 50 years old in good health. This chain joins TRBV12-3 or TRBV12-4 and TRBJ2-3; 8 bases are shared with TRBD2. Sequencing input: blood. The CDR3 sequence: CASSFVRGATDTQYF. Written as DNA, the CDR3 is TGTGCCAGCAGTTTCGTGCGGGGGGCCACAGATACGCAGTATTTT.